This T cell receptor (beta chain) was sequenced during a study of OX40 agonist ivuxolimab in advanced cancers. Looking at the study overall: Dose-escalation patients were diagnosed with hepatocellular carcinoma, melanoma, renal cell cancer or head and neck cancer. Therapy given before enrollment (anti-PD-1, anti-PD-L1 or anti-CTLA-4) was allowed, and over 35% had some.

The ends lost 1 base at V and 1 base at J; junction bases unmatched: 5. The CDR3 is made up of 15 amino acids. In germline, CDR1 is SGHRS, CDR2 YFSETQ. Sequencing used immunoSEQ multiplex PCR; TCRdb keeps in-frame clones, though not all of them. Found here are 15,000 to 20,000 clones, around 84% of them singletons; the top ten hold approximately 15%. Study-wide findings and caveats: Determination of antigen specificity was not performed for the expanded peripheral T cells.

As concerns this clone: Its antigen is currently unknown.

This receptor was obtained from an adult with an advanced solid tumor such as melanoma, head and neck, liver or kidney cancer. V gene TRBV5-1 combines with J gene TRBJ2-7, with 7 bases aligning to TRBD1. Material: CD4+ or CD8+ T cells sorted from blood, obtained in a trial of the OX40 agonist ivuxolimab. This chain's CDR3 is CASSLHRGFSYEQYF. The CDR3 DNA reads as TGCGCCAGCAGCTTGCACAGGGGATTTTCCTACGAGCAGTACTTC.